This entry concerns a single T cell receptor (beta chain). The study drew the donors from its roughly 120-subject validation cohort, separate from the approximately 670-subject first cohort. The data are from a study of cytomegalovirus exposure and HLA in healthy donors. Study details: The roughly 110 validation repertoires were reported in a later analysis to have been generated on the same platform as the 666 first-cohort repertoires.

CDR1 is SEHNR, CDR2 FQNEAQ, per germline (reference sequence). V lost 7 bases, J lost 2 bases, and 17 bases stayed unmatched. This CDR3 has 18 amino acids. The protocol was immunoSEQ multiplex PCR, while the TCRdb copy is restricted to in-frame clones and leaves out a portion. The sample lists around 130,000 clones, about nine tenths occurring once. The genes are TRBV7-9 and TRBJ1-2, with 9 bases aligning to TRBD1. The source of this sequence is a man aged 25 to 45 in good health and CMV-seronegative. Material: PBMCs. DNA of the CDR3: TGTGCCAGCACCCTTGGCGGGACAGGGTCATGGGAGAACTATGGCTACACCTTC. This translates into CASTLGGTGSWENYGYTF.